This T cell receptor (beta chain) was captured in a study of blood T cell repertoires in COVID-19. Study summary: COVID-19 samples collected from the United States, Italy and Spain covered acute and convalescent phases. T cells, B-cell-depleted T cells, or PBMCs provided the cDNA or gDNA that served as material.

The CDR3 totals 15 residues. Germline CDR1 is SGHTA and CDR2 is FQGNSA. The ends were cut back, 1 base at V and 2 bases at J, with 11 bases in the middle. Some clones are missing from TCRdb's copy, which holds only in-frame ones; the method was immunoSEQ multiplex PCR. The table records roughly 25,000 clones, 92% of them present only once. V gene TRBV7-2 combines with J gene TRBJ1-2; D gene unclear. The clonotype was recovered from a man aged 70 or older with active COVID-19. The sample consisted of peripheral blood. CDR3 region: CASSLDRRQNYGYTF. CDR3 coding DNA: TGTGCCAGCAGCTTAGATCGGCGGCAGAACTATGGCTACACCTTC.